This T cell receptor beta chain was observed in a study of OX40 agonist ivuxolimab in advanced cancers. This table comes from immunoSEQ multiplex PCR, and its TCRdb copy is limited to in-frame clones, with some not included. The sample consists of around 63,000 clones, about four fifths of them appearing once. In germline, CDR1 is SEHNR, CDR2 FQNEAQ (reference sequence). This CDR3 region has 14 residues. Trimming left V 5 bases short and J 2 bases short, with 13 bases between. The sequences come from CD4+ or CD8+ T cells sorted from blood, collected in a trial of the OX40 agonist ivuxolimab. V usage is TRBV7-9 and J usage is TRBJ2-7; D unresolved. The sequence came from an adult with an advanced solid tumor such as melanoma, head and neck, liver or kidney cancer. The CDR3 loop is CASSGTGQTYEQYF. CDR3 bases: TGTGCCAGCAGCGGTACCGGGCAGACCTACGAGCAGTACTTC.